One T cell receptor (beta chain) is described in this entry. Deletions cut 3 bases from V and 0 bases from J, with 12 bases between. From germline, CDR1 is MNHNS and CDR2 SASEGT. The CDR3 contains 16 residues. These data originate in a study of shared clonotypes between healthy human individuals. This table comes from immunoSEQ multiplex PCR, and its TCRdb copy is limited to in-frame clones, with some not included. Here the sample spans a few hundred thousand clones, roughly 70% being singletons. This receptor was obtained from a man aged 25 to 40 in good health. The sequencing input was memory CD4+ T cells sorted from blood. Subset described: CD45RA-negative fraction. The chain combines TRBV6-1 with TRBJ2-4, with D unresolved. The CDR3 reads CASSDVAAVAKNIQYF. The CDR3, as DNA: TGTGCCAGCAGTGACGTGGCGGCCGTAGCCAAAAACATTCAGTACTTC.